This is a list of T cell receptor beta chains from one sample in a study of T cell clones after liver transplantation. Using immunoSEQ multiplex PCR, the repertoire was profiled, and TCRdb retains in-frame clones only, with some absent. The sample contains roughly 50,000 clones, about 81% of which appear only once. The sample here was CD4+ T cells from blood, taken before liver transplant. The receptors stem from a human donor who received a liver transplant. Both conserved end residues are trimmed from each CDR3. Fields, in order: CDR3 length, clone size, V gene, J gene, CDR3 protein. Expanded clones are given a class, and other clones once, few, many or no size at all.

10,.,TRBV2,TRBJ2-2,ASSEGFGELF
11,few,TRBV5-1,TRBJ2-7,ASSLGGPYEQY
12,.,TRBV19,TRBJ1-2,ASTQVGAKDGYT
13,.,TRBV15,TRBJ2-7,ATSRDKAGFYEQY
10,.,TRBV7-9,TRBJ1-4,ASSLETQALF
10,.,TRBV27,TRBJ1-5,ASSRRNQPQH
15,.,TRBV4-3,TRBJ2-3,ASSPGTSGRSTDTQY
13,.,TRBV5-1,TRBJ2-2,ASSRGQGSVGELF
13,.,TRBV6-5,TRBJ2-1,ASSYRAVSYNEQF
14,.,TRBV4-2,TRBJ2-1,ASSQASGEPYNEQF
14,.,TRBV7-2,TRBJ2-3,ASSAGGALLTDTQY
12,.,TRBV19,TRBJ1-5,ASSIVGGEQPQH
13,.,TRBV6-1,TRBJ1-2,ASSQTGDVNYGYT
11,.,TRBV11-2,TRBJ1-2,ASSITGDYGYT
12,.,TRBV19,TRBJ1-2,ASSRRDSSAGYT
13,.,TRBV6-6,TRBJ2-7,ASSYGSGSVYEQY
12,.,TRBV10-2,TRBJ2-3,ASAGTGSTDTQY
10,.,TRBV6-1,TRBJ1-3,ASSEIGNTIY
11,.,TRBV12-5,TRBJ2-2,ASGQGLTGELF
11,.,TRBV7-3,TRBJ2-1,ASGRGRDNEQF
13,once,TRBV5-1,TRBJ1-1,ASSLGGSMNTEAF
14,few,TRBV2,TRBJ1-6,ASSGVGRGSYSPLH